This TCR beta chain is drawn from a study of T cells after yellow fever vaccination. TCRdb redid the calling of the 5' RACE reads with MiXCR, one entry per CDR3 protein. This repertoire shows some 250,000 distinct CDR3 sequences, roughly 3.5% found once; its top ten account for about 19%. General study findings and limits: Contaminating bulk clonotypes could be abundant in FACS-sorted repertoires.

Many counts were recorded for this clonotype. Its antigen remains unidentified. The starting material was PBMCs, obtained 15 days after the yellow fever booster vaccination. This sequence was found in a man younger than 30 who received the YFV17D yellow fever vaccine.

The CDR3 reads CSAPQKTGKETQYF. CDR3 in DNA: TGCAGTGCTCCCCAGAAGACAGGGAAAGAGACCCAGTACTTC. This chain links TRBV20-1 with TRBJ2-5; 7 bases are shared with TRBD1. V was pared by 5 bases and J by 3 bases, with 9 bases of the junction left unmatched. Germline CDR1 and CDR2: DFQATT and SNEGSKA (reference sequence). The CDR3 spans 14 residues.